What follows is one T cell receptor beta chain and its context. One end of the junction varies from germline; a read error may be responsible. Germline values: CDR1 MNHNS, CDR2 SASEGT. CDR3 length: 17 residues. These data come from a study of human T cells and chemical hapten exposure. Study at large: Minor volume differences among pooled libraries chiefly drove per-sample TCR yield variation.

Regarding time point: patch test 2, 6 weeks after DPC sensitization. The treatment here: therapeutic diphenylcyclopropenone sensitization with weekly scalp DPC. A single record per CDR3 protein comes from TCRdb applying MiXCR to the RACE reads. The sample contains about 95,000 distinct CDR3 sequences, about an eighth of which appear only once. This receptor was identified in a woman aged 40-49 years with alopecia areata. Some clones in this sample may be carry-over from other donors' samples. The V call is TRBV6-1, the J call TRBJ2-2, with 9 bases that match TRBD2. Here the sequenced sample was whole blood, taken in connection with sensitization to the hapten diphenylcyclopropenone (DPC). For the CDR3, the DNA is TGTGCCGGCAGTGCACTAGCGGGTTATCGACTCACCGGGGAGCTGTTTTTT. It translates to CAGSALAGYRLTGELFF.